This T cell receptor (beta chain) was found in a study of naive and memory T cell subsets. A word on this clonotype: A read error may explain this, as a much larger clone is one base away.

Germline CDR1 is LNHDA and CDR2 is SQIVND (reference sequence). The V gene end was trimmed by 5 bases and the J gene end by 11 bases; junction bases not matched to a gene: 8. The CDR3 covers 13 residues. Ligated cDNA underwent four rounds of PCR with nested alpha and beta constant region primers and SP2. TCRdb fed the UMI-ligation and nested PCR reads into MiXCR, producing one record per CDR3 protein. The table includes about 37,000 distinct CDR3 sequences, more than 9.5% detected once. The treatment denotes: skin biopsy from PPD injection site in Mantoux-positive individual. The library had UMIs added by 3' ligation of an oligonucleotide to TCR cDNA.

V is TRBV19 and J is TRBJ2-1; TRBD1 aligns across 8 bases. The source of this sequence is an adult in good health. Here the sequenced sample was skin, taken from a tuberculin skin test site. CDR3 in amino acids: CASSVDRVVKQFF. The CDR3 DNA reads TGTGCCAGTAGTGTGGACAGGGTAGTTAAGCAGTTCTTC.